Below, 8 T cell receptor beta chains from the same sample are listed, as sequenced in a study of CD8 T cells in ankylosing spondylitis. TCRdb used MiXCR to reprocess the 5' RACE reads, holding one entry per CDR3 protein. The repertoire holds about 280,000 distinct CDR3 sequences, with 20% as singletons. The source material was blood, either unsorted or a sorted T cell fraction (not recorded which). The receptors were sampled from a male donor with ankylosing spondylitis or in good health (not recorded which).

This clonotype has more than one count but fewer than ten. The CDR3 here is CASSSGLAGDVV. CDR3 nucleotides: TGTGCCAGCAGCTCGGGACTAGCGGGAGACGTCGTC. The V gene is TRBV5-6, the J gene TRBJ2-7; 14 bases match TRBD2. Germline V gene lookup returns CDR1 SGHDT and CDR2 YYEEEE. The CDR3 is 12 residues long.

V usage is TRBV20-1 and J usage is TRBJ2-3, with TRBD2 identical over 10 bases. Germline-derived CDR1 and CDR2 are DFQATT and SNEGSKA (reference sequence). There are 17 residues in the CDR3. The V and J ends lost 1 base and 6 bases, in that order; junction bases with no gene match: 13. For the CDR3, the DNA is TGCAGTGCTAGAGTGTTTGGCCTAGCGGGGGTCTTGGATACGCAGTATTTT. Its protein product is CSARVFGLAGVLDTQYF.

As DNA, the CDR3 is TGTGCCAGCAGTCCTGGGGGAAGGTCCTACAATGAGCAGTTCTTC. Protein product: CASSPGGRSYNEQFF. The chain has TRBV6-1 and TRBJ2-1; possibly TRBD1 or TRBD2 for D (5 bases each). The CDR3 is 15 amino acids. The V end was cut by 5 bases, the J end by 1 base, with 12 bases between. The germline V gene encodes CDR1 MNHNS and CDR2 SASEGT.

There are a few counts of this clonotype. J is TRBJ2-1 and V is TRBV20-1; D gene ambiguous. The CDR3 is made up of 11 amino acids. In germline, CDR1 is DFQATT, CDR2 SNEGSKA (reference sequence). V lost 7 bases and J lost 9, with 13 bases in between. CDR3 amino acids: CSVDRVTEQFF. The CDR3 nucleotides read TGCAGTGTCGACCGTGTCACTGAGCAGTTCTTC.

This clonotype has ten or more counts. The chain links TRBV20-1 to TRBJ2-1; perhaps TRBD1 as D (7 bases). Trimming left V 4 bases short and J 4 bases short, with 14 bases between. This CDR3 spans 14 amino acids. Germline V lookup: CDR1 DFQATT, CDR2 SNEGSKA (reference sequence). The CDR3 region is CSATSGGLYNEQFF. The CDR3 nucleotides are TGCAGTGCTACCTCAGGGGGGCTTTACAATGAGCAGTTCTTC.

This clonotype was detected only a few times. J is TRBJ1-1 and V is TRBV20-1, with D perhaps TRBD1 (5 bases). Trimming removed 5 bases at V and 4 bases at J, with 20 bases between. The CDR3 is 15 residues long. Germline CDR1 is DFQATT and CDR2 is SNEGSKA (reference sequence). The CDR3 sequence: CSADGGGAFGTEAFF. The CDR3 DNA sequence: TGCAGTGCTGATGGGGGAGGGGCCTTTGGCACTGAAGCTTTCTTT.

This clonotype was recorded a few times. J is TRBJ2-1 and V is TRBV5-1; TRBD1 or TRBD2 may be the D gene (5 bases each). Germline CDR1 SGHRS, CDR2 YFSETQ. V dropped 3 bases and J dropped 6 bases, with 10 bases sitting between them. The CDR3 runs to 13 residues. The CDR3 nucleotides read TGCGCCAGCAGCTCGGGACCCCCCAATGAGCAGTTCTTC. It codes for CASSSGPPNEQFF. Looking up the rest from reference TRBV5-1 and TRBJ2-1 gives the full variable domain: KAGVTQTPRYLIKTRGQQVTLSCSPISGHRSVSWYQQTPGQGLQFLFEYFSETQRNKGNFPGRFSGRQFSNSRSEMNVSTLELGDSALYLCASSSGPPNEQFFGPGTRLTVL.

The chain carries TRBV27 and TRBJ1-2, with D perhaps TRBD1 (5 bases). The CDR3 totals 14 residues. Germline V CDR1 and CDR2: MNHEY, SMNVEV (reference sequence). The V gene lost 4 bases and the J gene lost 0 bases, with 9 bases spanning the gap. The CDR3, as DNA: TGTGCCAGCAGTTGGGGGTACCCTAACTATGGCTACACCTTC. This sequence encodes CASSWGYPNYGYTF.